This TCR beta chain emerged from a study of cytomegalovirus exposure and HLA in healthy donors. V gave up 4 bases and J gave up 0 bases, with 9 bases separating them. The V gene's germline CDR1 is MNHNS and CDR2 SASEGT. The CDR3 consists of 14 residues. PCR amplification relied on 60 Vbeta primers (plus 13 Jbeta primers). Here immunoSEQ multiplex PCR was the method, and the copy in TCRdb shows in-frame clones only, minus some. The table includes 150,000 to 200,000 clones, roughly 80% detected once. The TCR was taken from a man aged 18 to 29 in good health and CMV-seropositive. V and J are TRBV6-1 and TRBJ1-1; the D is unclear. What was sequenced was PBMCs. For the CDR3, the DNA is TGTGCCAGCAGTGCAGTGAACATGAACACTGAAGCTTTCTTT. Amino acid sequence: CASSAVNMNTEAFF.